This is a list of T cell receptor beta chains from one sample in a study of T-cell reconstitution after alpha-beta-depleted transplantation in children. TCRdb itself ran the PCR reads through MiXCR, one entry per CDR3 protein. This repertoire shows 40,000 to 60,000 distinct CDR3 sequences, approximately 8.7% found once; its top ten account for 25% to 30%. The sequences come from PBMCs, mostly from graft donor cells, collected 60 days after TCRalphabeta/CD19-depleted stem cell transplant. The receptors come from a male patient between 2 and 15 years old who had a stem cell transplant for chronic granulomatous disease, so the T cells may come from the graft donor. Both conserved end residues are part of each CDR3. D genes are given only for firm matches. Rows may omit the clone size; those that give it use once, few, many or a size class.

NA	medium-sized	TRBJ2-2	TRBV5-1	CASSLGHRDKNTGELFF	TGCGCCAGCAGCTTGGGGCATCGGGACAAGAACACCGGGGAGCTGTTTTTT
NA	many	TRBJ1-2	TRBV18	CASSPGTSNYGYTF	TGTGCCAGCTCACCGGGGACTTCTAACTATGGCTACACCTTC
NA	many	TRBJ2-5	TRBV7-2	CASSSTSWQTQYF	TGTGCCAGCAGCTCAACTAGCTGGCAGACCCAGTACTTC
NA	many	TRBJ1-1	TRBV18	CASSSTGNTEAFF	TGTGCCAGCTCATCCACAGGGAACACTGAAGCTTTCTTT
TRBD1	many	TRBJ1-2	TRBV6-5	CASSYGQGPYGYTF	TGTGCCAGCAGTTACGGACAGGGCCCTTATGGCTACACCTTC
NA	many	TRBJ2-3	TRBV11-2	CASSPGTFSSQDTQYF	TGTGCCAGCAGCCCAGGGACTTTTTCTTCACAAGATACGCAGTATTTT
NA	many	TRBJ2-7	TRBV28	CASSTPNRARSYEQYF	TGTGCCAGCAGTACACCCAACAGGGCTAGATCCTACGAGCAGTACTTC
NA	many	TRBJ2-7	TRBV7-6	CASSGLGAGEQYF	TGTGCCAGCAGCGGATTAGGGGCTGGCGAGCAGTACTTC
TRBD2	many	TRBJ2-1	TRBV27	CASSPLLPGGYNEQFF	TGTGCCAGCAGTCCGCTCCTACCGGGAGGGTACAATGAGCAGTTCTTC
NA	many	TRBJ2-1	TRBV5-4	CASSLSLANNNEQFF	TGTGCCAGCAGCTTGAGCCTGGCTAATAACAATGAGCAGTTCTTC
NA	few	TRBJ2-5	TRBV7-6	CASSLDARYRQETQYF	TGTGCCAGCAGCTTAGACGCTCGGTATAGACAAGAGACCCAGTACTTC
NA	many	TRBJ2-7	TRBV5-6	CASSLEVHYEQYF	TGTGCCAGCAGCTTGGAGGTTCACTACGAGCAGTACTTC
TRBD2	many	TRBJ2-1	TRBV5-1	CASSWTSGSPSYNEQFF	TGCGCCAGCAGCTGGACTAGCGGGAGCCCCTCCTACAATGAGCAGTTCTTC
TRBD1	many	TRBJ2-1	TRBV29-1	CSVGTGTGILEQFF	TGCAGCGTTGGGACCGGGACAGGGATTTTAGAGCAGTTCTTC
TRBD2	many	TRBJ2-3	TRBV9	CASSPGPSSGSADTQYF	TGTGCCAGCAGCCCGGGCCCCTCTAGCGGGAGCGCAGATACGCAGTATTTT
NA	NA	TRBJ2-4	TRBV3-1	CAFSPQENLAKNIQYF	TGTGCCTTCTCCCCTCAGGAGAACTTAGCCAAAAACATTCAGTACTTC
NA	many	TRBJ2-7	TRBV28	CASSLRAKISYEQYF	TGTGCCAGCAGTTTAAGGGCGAAGATCTCCTACGAGCAGTACTTC
TRBD2	many	TRBJ2-7	TRBV27	CATSLSGNYEQYF	TGTGCCACCTCGCTTAGCGGGAACTACGAGCAGTACTTC
NA	once	TRBJ2-1	TRBV15	CATSRGLTGRDEQFF	TGTGCCACCAGCAGAGGATTAACAGGTCGGGATGAGCAGTTCTTC
NA	many	TRBJ2-2	TRBV9	CAPRRQEVRGTGELFF	TGTGCTCCCCGGCGGCAGGAGGTTCGAGGCACCGGGGAGCTGTTTTTT
NA	many	TRBJ1-2	TRBV28	CASRVAANGYTF	TGTGCCAGCCGGGTAGCGGCGAATGGCTACACCTTC
TRBD2	few	TRBJ2-7	TRBV6-1	CASSLRLAGEREQYF	TGTGCCAGCAGCCTCAGACTAGCGGGAGAGAGGGAGCAGTACTTC
NA	many	TRBJ2-5	TRBV20-1	CSASFIGEETQYF	TGCAGTGCTAGCTTCATAGGGGAAGAGACCCAGTACTTC
NA	many	TRBJ2-7	TRBV7-2	CASKQASGPYEQYF	TGTGCCAGCAAGCAGGCTTCGGGTCCCTACGAGCAGTACTTC
NA	few	TRBJ2-1	TRBV12-5	CASGCSGSLNEQFF	TGTGCTAGTGGTTGTTCAGGGAGTCTCAATGAGCAGTTCTTC
TRBD2	many	TRBJ2-1	TRBV7-9	CASSPEGGRSNEQFF	TGTGCCAGCAGCCCAGAGGGCGGGAGGAGCAATGAGCAGTTCTTC
NA	NA	TRBJ2-1	TRBV9	CASSVAAGPYNKQFF	TGTGCCAGCAGCGTAGCTGCGGGACCTTACAATAAGCAGTTCTTC
NA	many	TRBJ2-2	TRBV19	CASAGIPGELFF	TGTGCCAGTGCAGGGATCCCCGGGGAGCTGTTTTTT
NA	many	TRBJ1-2	TRBV7-9	CASSLMYGYTF	TGTGCCAGCAGCCTCATGTATGGCTACACCTTC
NA	once	TRBJ2-3	TRBV12-2	CASRLRIFIGLALTDTQYF	TGTGCAAGTCGCTTACGAATTTTCATTGGACTAGCTTTAACAGATACGCAGTATTTT
NA	many	TRBJ2-7	TRBV28	CATTPHGYEQYF	TGTGCCACCACCCCTCATGGCTACGAGCAGTACTTC
NA	many	TRBJ2-3	TRBV11-2	CASSLVSTDTQYF	TGTGCCAGCAGCTTAGTCAGCACAGATACGCAGTATTTT
TRBD2	NA	TRBJ2-7	TRBV7-8	CASSLKAQNLAGRREQYF	TGTGCCAGCAGCTTAAAGGCCCAAAACCTAGCGGGTCGACGAGAGCAGTACTTC
NA	few	TRBJ1-6	TRBV3-1	CASSHSLEYSPLHF	TGTGCCAGCAGCCATAGTCTCGAGTATTCACCCCTCCACTTT
NA	many	TRBJ1-3	TRBV27	CASSSLGWGPGNTIYF	TGTGCCAGCAGTTCGCTCGGGTGGGGCCCTGGAAACACCATATATTTT
TRBD2	many	TRBJ2-3	TRBV6-2/TRBV6-3	CASRRTSGSRADTQYF	TGTGCCAGCAGGCGGACTAGCGGGAGTCGGGCAGATACGCAGTATTTT
TRBD2	large	TRBJ2-1	TRBV7-6	CASSLASAGGYNEQFF	TGTGCCAGCAGCTTAGCTTCCGCGGGAGGGTACAATGAGCAGTTCTTC
TRBD2	many	TRBJ2-1	TRBV18	CASSPAGGVNEQFF	TGTGCCAGCTCACCAGCGGGAGGGGTCAATGAGCAGTTCTTC
NA	many	TRBJ1-4	TRBV3-1	CASSQGFSEKLFF	TGTGCCAGCAGCCAAGGGTTTAGTGAAAAACTGTTTTTT
TRBD2	many	TRBJ2-1	TRBV5-1	CASSSTAGGPGNEQFF	TGCGCCAGCAGCTCAACAGCGGGAGGGCCCGGCAATGAGCAGTTCTTC
TRBD1	many	TRBJ2-3	TRBV10-3	CAISDTLGAGGRTDTQYF	TGTGCCATCAGTGACACCTTAGGGGCAGGGGGACGGACAGATACGCAGTATTTT
NA	many	TRBJ2-1	TRBV7-2	CASSSRELGSNEQFF	TGTGCCAGCAGCTCCCGGGAGTTGGGGAGTAATGAGCAGTTCTTC
TRBD2	many	TRBJ2-7	TRBV4-1	CASSPFPGLAFHEQYF	TGCGCCAGCAGCCCGTTTCCAGGACTAGCGTTTCACGAGCAGTACTTC
NA	many	TRBJ2-5	TRBV25-1	CASSGKQGARGDRLRETQYF	TGTGCCAGCAGTGGAAAACAGGGGGCGCGGGGGGACCGACTCCGAGAGACCCAGTACTTC
TRBD2	many	TRBJ2-7	TRBV5-1	CASSLALAGGPAYEQYF	TGCGCCAGCAGCTTGGCGTTAGCGGGAGGGCCGGCCTACGAGCAGTACTTC
NA	many	TRBJ1-4	TRBV9	CASSIEGPEKLFF	TGTGCCAGCAGCATCGAGGGGCCGGAAAAACTGTTTTTT
TRBD1	many	TRBJ1-2	TRBV24-1	CATSDPTGPYGYTF	TGTGCCACCAGTGATCCGACAGGGCCCTATGGCTACACCTTC
TRBD2	few	TRBJ2-2	TRBV19	CASSPLAVTLTGELFF	TGTGCCAGTAGTCCCCTAGCGGTCACCCTCACCGGGGAGCTGTTTTTT
TRBD2	many	TRBJ2-7	TRBV25-1	CASSPIHRDYRAEQYF	TGTGCCAGCAGTCCTATCCACCGGGACTACCGGGCCGAGCAGTACTTC
TRBD1	many	TRBJ1-1	TRBV5-1	CASSVGDRRNTEAFF	TGCGCCAGCAGCGTGGGGGACAGAAGAAACACTGAAGCTTTCTTT
TRBD1	many	TRBJ2-1	TRBV4-2	CASSQDRGLGSYNEQFF	TGTGCCAGCAGCCAAGATAGGGGGCTAGGCTCCTACAATGAGCAGTTCTTC
NA	few	TRBJ1-1	TRBV20-1	CSATRGGLSTEAFF	TGCAGTGCCACCCGGGGGGGTCTGTCCACTGAAGCTTTCTTT
NA	many	TRBJ1-1	TRBV7-8	CASSLRQRNTEAFF	TGTGCCAGCAGCTTAAGGCAGCGTAACACTGAAGCTTTCTTT